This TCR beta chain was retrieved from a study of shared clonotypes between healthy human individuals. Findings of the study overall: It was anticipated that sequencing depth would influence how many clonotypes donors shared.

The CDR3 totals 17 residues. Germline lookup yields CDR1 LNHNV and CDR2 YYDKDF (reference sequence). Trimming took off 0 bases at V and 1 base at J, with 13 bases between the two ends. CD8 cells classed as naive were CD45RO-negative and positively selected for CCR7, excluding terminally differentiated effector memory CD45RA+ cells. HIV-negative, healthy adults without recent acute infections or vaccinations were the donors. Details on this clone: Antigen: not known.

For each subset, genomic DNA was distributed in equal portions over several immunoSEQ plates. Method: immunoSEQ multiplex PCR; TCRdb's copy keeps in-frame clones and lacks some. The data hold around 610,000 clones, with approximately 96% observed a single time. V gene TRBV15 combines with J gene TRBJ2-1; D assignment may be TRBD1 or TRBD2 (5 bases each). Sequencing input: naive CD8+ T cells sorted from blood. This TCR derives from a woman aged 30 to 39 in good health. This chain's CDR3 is CATSRDQGAESYNEQFF. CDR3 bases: TGTGCCACCAGCAGAGATCAGGGAGCTGAGTCCTACAATGAGCAGTTCTTC.